This T cell receptor beta chain was sequenced for a study of blood T cell repertoires in COVID-19. The wider study: Acute and convalescent COVID-19 samples came from the United States, Italy and Spain.

This clone was observed at least ten times. Per the authors' pipeline: Scientists estimated how many nucleated cells there were by amplifying reference gene primers. Data came from immunoSEQ multiplex PCR; TCRdb stores just in-frame clones and leaves some out. For V, J and clone size, that table is used; D and trimming come from the DNA. This table has 65,000 to 75,000 clones, roughly four fifths appearing once. In germline, CDR1 is SGDLS, CDR2 YYNGEE. The ends lost 3 bases at V and 7 bases at J; junction bases unmatched: 7. The CDR3 loop spans 13 amino acids. Source material: peripheral blood. The TCR originated in a man aged 65 to 85 with acute or convalescent COVID-19. The chain employs TRBV9 and TRBJ2-7, with 7 bases lining up with TRBD1. This chain's CDR3 is CASSGDSREEQYF. The CDR3 region has the DNA TGTGCCAGCAGCGGGGACAGTCGGGAAGAGCAGTACTTC.